The present T cell receptor beta chain was sequenced within a study of OX40 agonist ivuxolimab in advanced cancers. Here immunoSEQ multiplex PCR was the method, and the copy in TCRdb shows in-frame clones only, minus some. The table lists tens of thousands of clones, approximately 88% of them singletons. CDR1 and CDR2 (germline): LNHDA, SQIVND (reference sequence). After removal of 6 bases from V and 2 bases from J, the junction contained 7 bases not matched to a gene. The CDR3 is 15 residues long. This clone was recorded a few times. The TCR sequence derives from an adult with an advanced solid tumor such as melanoma, head and neck, liver or kidney cancer. J is TRBJ2-7 and V is TRBV19, with TRBD2 matching 10 bases. This sample comprised CD4+ or CD8+ T cells sorted from blood, obtained in a trial of the OX40 agonist ivuxolimab. CDR3 sequence reads: CASSRRTSGTYEQYF. For the CDR3, the DNA is TGTGCCAGTAGCCGGAGGACTAGCGGCACCTACGAGCAGTACTTC.